The 23 T cell receptor beta chains below come from one sample, sequenced in a study of blood T cell repertoires in COVID-19. Clones were read by immunoSEQ multiplex PCR, and TCRdb kept only the in-frame ones, dropping some. The table lists about 200,000 clones, approximately 86% of them singletons. What was sequenced was PBMCs or T cells enriched from blood (not recorded which). Receptors originate from a woman aged 40 to 55 with acute COVID-19.

This chain links TRBV7-8 with TRBJ1-1; D uncertain. The V gene's germline CDR1 is SGHVS and CDR2 FQNEAQ. V shed 3 bases and J shed 3 bases, with 8 bases lying between them. The CDR3 is 13 amino acids. CDR3 residues: CASSLLRDTEAFF. CDR3 in DNA: TGTGCCAGCAGCTTGTTGCGGGACACTGAAGCTTTCTTT.

The rearrangement uses TRBV15 and TRBJ2-2; D call uncertain. Germline CDR1 LNHNV, CDR2 YYDKDF (reference sequence). The germline V and J ends were trimmed by 2 bases and 7 bases, with 8 bases remaining between them. This CDR3 is 13 amino acids long. CDR3 region: CATSRPPRGELFF. Here the CDR3 DNA reads TGTGCCACCAGCAGACCTCCTCGCGGGGAGCTGTTTTTT.

Note on this clone: The sample holds other DNA sequences that translate to the same CDR3. The gene calls are TRBV7-6 and TRBJ1-3; D perhaps matches TRBD1 (5 bases). From germline, CDR1 is SGHVS and CDR2 FNYEAQ. V lost 4 bases to trimming and J lost 0 bases, with 13 bases between them. The CDR3 consists of 16 residues. CDR3 in amino acids: CASSSPARDSGNTIYF. The DNA for the CDR3 is TGTGCCAGCAGCTCCCCTGCCAGGGACTCTGGAAACACCATATATTTT.

Here the CDR3 DNA reads TGTGCCAGCAGCGGGACAGGGGGTGTGGTGTACTTC. Protein: CASSGTGGVVYF. The V gene is TRBV5-6, the J gene TRBJ2-7; TRBD1 matches at 11 bases. With V trimmed by 4 bases and J by 12 bases, 6 bases remained unmatched. CDR1 and CDR2 from the germline V gene are SGHDT and YYEEEE. The CDR3 spans 12 residues.

The chain couples TRBV24-1 to TRBJ2-2, with D possibly matching TRBD2 (5 bases). Deletions cut 4 bases from V and 7 bases from J, with 12 bases between. Germline values: CDR1 KGHDR, CDR2 SFDVKD. The CDR3 totals 14 residues. CDR3 sequence (DNA): TGTGCCACCAGTGACCGGGGTTCCGGCGGGGAGCTGTTTTTT. The encoded protein is CATSDRGSGGELFF.

The rearrangement uses TRBV19 and TRBJ1-5, with a weak D call TRBD1 (6 bases). CDR3 length: 16 residues. V was cut by 1 base and J by 6 bases, with 16 bases left in between. From germline, CDR1 is LNHDA and CDR2 SQIVND (reference sequence). CDR3 nucleotide sequence: TGTGCCAGTAGTATAGTCCCAGGGGTGAAGGTTCAGCCCCAGCATTTT. Translating gives CASSIVPGVKVQPQHF. The whole variable domain, remainder taken from reference TRBV19 and TRBJ1-5, is DGGITQSPKYLFRKEGQNVTLSCEQNLNHDAMYWYRQDPGQGLRLIYYSQIVNDFQKGDIAEGYSVSREKKESFPLTVTSAQKNPTAFYLCASSIVPGVKVQPQHFGDGTRLSIL.

This clone came up a few times. The V call is TRBV6-4, the J call TRBJ2-1; 9 bases line up with TRBD2. This CDR3 spans 14 amino acids. J lost 10 bases, V lost 5 bases, and 9 bases had no gene match. Germline lookup yields CDR1 MRHNA and CDR2 SNTAGT. In DNA, the CDR3 is TGTGCCAGCAGTTTAGCGGGAGACGCCATCGAGCAGTTCTTC. Amino acid sequence: CASSLAGDAIEQFF.

This clone appeared many times. This chain links TRBV9 with TRBJ2-1, with D possibly being TRBD2 (5 bases). This CDR3 comprises 14 residues. V shed 2 bases and J shed 10 bases, with 16 bases lying between them. Germline CDR1 reads SGDLS; CDR2 reads YYNGEE. For the CDR3, the DNA is TGTGCCAGCAGCGTCATTAGCGCCTCCGGGGAGCAGTTCTTC. Its protein product is CASSVISASGEQFF.

This clone showed up just a few times. This rearrangement joins TRBV19 to TRBJ2-6; 9 nucleotides align to TRBD1. The CDR3 loop spans 17 amino acids. V lost 5 bases and J lost 1; bases outside the gene matches: 6. Germline V CDR1 and CDR2: LNHDA, SQIVND (reference sequence). CDR3: CASSPGQGGSGANVLTF. CDR3 bases: TGTGCCAGTAGTCCGGGACAGGGAGGATCTGGGGCCAACGTCCTGACTTTC.

The chain uses TRBV19 and TRBJ2-7; 10 bases match TRBD1. V shed 4 bases, J shed 0 bases, and the junction held 0 bases outside the gene matches. CDR1 LNHDA and CDR2 SQIVND come from the germline V gene (reference sequence). The CDR3 has 14 residues. CDR3 coding DNA: TGTGCCAGTAGTAGGGACAGGGGCTCCTACGAGCAGTACTTC. Translating it yields CASSRDRGSYEQYF. The entire variable domain, with the rest obtained from reference TRBV19 and TRBJ2-7, is as follows: DGGITQSPKYLFRKEGQNVTLSCEQNLNHDAMYWYRQDPGQGLRLIYYSQIVNDFQKGDIAEGYSVSREKKESFPLTVTSAQKNPTAFYLCASSRDRGSYEQYFGPGTRLTVT.

The rearrangement uses TRBV28 and TRBJ2-7; 8 bases are shared with TRBD2. Germline V gene sequence: CDR1 MDHEN, CDR2 SYDVKM. V dropped 5 bases and J dropped 2; count of bases not matched to a gene: 2. CDR3 size: 13 residues. CDR3 region: CASSPAGAYEQYF. CDR3 bases: TGTGCCAGCAGTCCAGCGGGAGCCTACGAGCAGTACTTC.

As to this clone: One end of the junction is discordant with germline, which a read error may explain. The gene calls are TRBV28 and TRBJ1-3; D is possibly TRBD1 (5 bases). Germline V gene lookup returns CDR1 MDHEN and CDR2 SYDVKM. CDR3 length equals 16 residues. The CDR3 here is CSSQGRGWSSGNTIYF. CDR3 in DNA: TGTTCCAGTCAGGGAAGGGGATGGAGCTCTGGAAACACCATATATTTT.

The V gene is TRBV10-3, the J gene TRBJ1-2, with D perhaps TRBD1 (6 bases). The CDR3 is made up of 13 amino acids. Trimming stripped 3 bases from V and 7 bases from J, with 12 bases between. Germline CDR1 ENHRY, CDR2 SYGVKD. The CDR3: CAISDLGAGGYTF. For the CDR3, the DNA is TGTGCCATCAGTGACTTGGGGGCAGGTGGCTACACCTTC.

The chain couples TRBV6-6 to TRBJ2-7; 9 positions agree with TRBD1. V lost 0 bases to trimming and J lost 2 bases; unmatched junction nucleotides: 2. The germline V gene encodes CDR1 MNHNY and CDR2 SVGAGI (reference sequence). This CDR3 has 15 amino acids. The CDR3 loop reads CASSYSGTGPYEQYF. The CDR3 DNA follows: TGTGCCAGCAGTTACTCGGGGACAGGGCCCTACGAGCAGTACTTC.

The chain employs TRBV7-2 and TRBJ2-5; 9 nucleotides align to TRBD2. CDR3 length: 16 amino acids. J lost 1 base, V lost 3 bases, and 6 bases had no gene match. Germline V gene data show CDR1 as SGHTA and CDR2 as FQGNSA. The CDR3, as DNA: TGTGCCAGCAGCTTGTGGCTAGCGGGAATCCAAGAGACCCAGTACTTC. It specifies CASSLWLAGIQETQYF.

The chain employs TRBV14 and TRBJ1-2, with TRBD1 as a possible D gene (5 bases). Germline values: CDR1 SGHDN, CDR2 FVKESK. This CDR3 spans 15 amino acids. With 1 base removed from V and 4 bases from J, the gap between germline ends came to 13 bases. The CDR3 spells CASSQGGRAGYGYTF. Here the CDR3 DNA reads TGTGCCAGCAGCCAAGGGGGCAGGGCAGGCTATGGCTACACCTTC.

This clone has only a few counts. The chain recombines TRBV18 with TRBJ2-2; TRBD2 is a possible D gene (5 bases). CDR1 and CDR2 from the germline V gene are KGHSH and LQKENI. There are 16 residues in the CDR3. Trimming cost V 2 bases and J 4 bases, with 14 bases left between them. The CDR3 here is CASSPGSRSSTGELFF. DNA of the CDR3: TGTGCCAGCTCACCAGGGAGTAGGTCGAGCACCGGGGAGCTGTTTTTT.

CDR3 sequence reads: CASSLRTSGVTDTQYF. For the CDR3, the DNA is TGTGCCAGCAGTTTACGGACTAGCGGGGTCACAGATACGCAGTATTTT. V is TRBV27 and J is TRBJ2-3, with 12 bases matching TRBD2. Trimming removed 2 bases from V and 2 bases from J; junction bases left unmatched: 2. In germline, CDR1 is MNHEY, CDR2 SMNVEV (reference sequence). This CDR3 region has 16 residues.

The chain employs TRBV7-6 and TRBJ2-1; 9 bases align to TRBD1. This CDR3 has 15 amino acids. V lost 5 bases, J lost 3 bases, and 5 bases stayed unmatched. Germline CDR1 is SGHVS and CDR2 is FNYEAQ. For the CDR3, the DNA is TGTGCCAGCAGCCCACAGGGGGCGGACTACAATGAGCAGTTCTTC. It translates to CASSPQGADYNEQFF.

The rearrangement joins TRBV19 to TRBJ1-1, with D unresolved. The CDR3 loop spans 19 amino acids. Germline V gene data show CDR1 as LNHDA and CDR2 as SQIVND (reference sequence). V was shortened by 6 bases and J by 5 bases, with 31 bases between the two germline ends. CDR3 protein: CASSPVRRATYGQHTEAFF. The CDR3 nucleotides are TGTGCCAGTAGCCCAGTACGGCGGGCAACATATGGTCAACATACTGAAGCTTTCTTT.

The CDR3 DNA sequence: TGCGCCAGCAGTTGGACTAGCCGGATGTCCTACAATGAGCAGTTCTTC. Translated, it gives CASSWTSRMSYNEQFF. The rearrangement uses TRBV10-2 and TRBJ2-1, with 8 bases that match TRBD2. CDR1 and CDR2 (germline): WSHSY, SAAADI. The CDR3 covers 16 residues. After removal of 5 bases from V and 1 base from J, the junction contained 7 bases not matched to a gene.

This chain joins TRBV6-5 and TRBJ2-1, with TRBD2 matching 8 bases. V dropped 6 bases and J dropped 7; count of bases not matched to a gene: 11. This CDR3 is 15 amino acids long. Germline loops: CDR1 MNHEY, CDR2 SVGAGI. The CDR3 loop is CASSLESGSGNEQFF. The CDR3 DNA sequence: TGTGCCAGCAGCCTGGAAAGCGGGAGTGGAAATGAGCAGTTCTTC.

This chain uses TRBV28 with TRBJ2-5; D might be TRBD1 (6 bases). The CDR3 is 15 residues long. V was shortened by 3 bases and J by 5 bases, with 16 bases between the two germline ends. In germline, CDR1 is MDHEN, CDR2 SYDVKM. The CDR3 protein is CASSFSQGMGETQYF. In DNA form, the CDR3 reads TGTGCCAGCAGTTTTTCTCAGGGGATGGGGGAGACCCAGTACTTC.